These T cell receptor beta chains were read from a single sample in a study of T cell responses to AZD1222 COVID-19 vaccine. Sequencing was performed with immunoSEQ multiplex PCR; in TCRdb, only in-frame clones are kept and a portion is missing. This sample has about 120,000 clones, with around 88% found just once. The material sequenced was peripheral blood, taken 28 days after the second AZD1222 dose. The receptors come from an adult who received the AZD1222 COVID-19 vaccine. CDR3s include the opening cysteine and the closing phenylalanine or tryptophan. The D gene is left open where the match is weak. The listing skips clone size in some rows; elsewhere it reads once, few, many or a size class.

clone_size,j_call,d_call,v_call,cdr3_aa,cdr3_nt
NA,TRBJ2-3,NA,TRBV2,CASSEASREDTQYF,TGTGCCAGCAGTGAGGCTAGCAGGGAAGATACGCAGTATTTT
NA,TRBJ1-2,NA,TRBV11-3,CASSLDRSPYYGYTF,TGTGCCAGCAGCTTAGATCGGTCCCCCTACTATGGCTACACCTTC
NA,TRBJ2-7,NA,TRBV7-6,CASSLAGHSYEQYF,TGTGCCAGCAGCTTGGCAGGGCACTCCTACGAGCAGTACTTC
NA,TRBJ2-7,NA,TRBV4-2,CASSQGQEQYF,TGTGCCAGCAGCCAAGGGCAGGAGCAGTACTTC
NA,TRBJ1-4,NA,TRBV6-5,CASSYSVGEKLFF,TGTGCCAGCAGTTACTCGGTTGGGGAAAAACTGTTTTTT
NA,TRBJ2-4,TRBD1,TRBV2,CASSARGHGNKNIQYF,TGTGCCAGCAGTGCCAGGGGGCATGGGAACAAAAACATTCAGTACTTC
once,TRBJ1-5,NA,TRBV19,CASEKGPSGNQPQHF,TGTGCCAGCGAAAAGGGACCGAGTGGGAATCAGCCCCAGCATTTT
NA,TRBJ1-4,NA,TRBV5-4,CASSRDVDEKLFF,TGTGCCAGCAGCCGGGACGTAGATGAAAAACTGTTTTTT
NA,TRBJ2-3,NA,TRBV2,CASSGFQDTQYF,TGTGCCAGCAGTGGTTTTCAAGATACGCAGTATTTT
NA,TRBJ2-3,NA,TRBV3-1/TRBV3-2,CASSLQWSTDTQYF,TGTGCCAGCAGCCTCCAGTGGAGCACAGATACGCAGTATTTT
NA,TRBJ1-2,NA,TRBV6-5,CASRPHKPLYGYTF,TGTGCCAGCAGACCCCACAAGCCCCTTTATGGCTACACCTTC
NA,TRBJ2-7,NA,TRBV18,CASSPAASLSYEQYF,TGTGCCAGCTCACCGGCGGCCTCCCTCTCCTACGAGCAGTACTTC
NA,TRBJ2-1,TRBD2,TRBV11-3,CASFGGTSDFGEQFF,TGTGCCAGCTTTGGGGGGACTAGCGATTTTGGAGAGCAGTTCTTC
NA,TRBJ2-7,TRBD1,TRBV27,CASSQGVTPYEQYF,TGTGCCAGCAGCCAGGGGGTAACCCCTTACGAGCAGTACTTC
NA,TRBJ2-7,TRBD2,TRBV10-2,CASRGTSGGTYEQYF,TGCGCCAGCAGAGGGACTAGCGGGGGGACCTACGAGCAGTACTTC
NA,TRBJ2-2,NA,TRBV21-1,CASPTGTGCSGELFF,TGTGCCAGCCCCACGGGGACAGGGTGCTCTGGGGAGCTGTTTTTT
NA,TRBJ2-7,TRBD2,TRBV5-1,CASSVGLAGTYEQYF,TGCGCCAGCAGTGTGGGACTAGCGGGGACCTACGAGCAGTACTTC
few,TRBJ2-7,NA,TRBV29-1,CSVDGDRYEQYF,TGCAGCGTTGACGGGGACCGATACGAGCAGTACTTC
NA,TRBJ1-5,NA,TRBV6-1,CASSEGNQPQHF,TGTGCCAGCAGTGAGGGGAATCAGCCCCAGCATTTT
NA,TRBJ2-1,NA,TRBV7-9,CASSLASGTYNEQFF,TGTGCCAGCAGCTTAGCTAGCGGAACCTACAATGAGCAGTTCTTC
NA,TRBJ2-1,NA,TRBV5-6,CASSLVGWGTTGSEQFF,TGTGCCAGCAGCTTGGTGGGCTGGGGCACTACCGGAAGTGAGCAGTTCTTC
NA,TRBJ2-2,NA,TRBV5-1,CASSFNVPRELFF,TGCGCCAGCAGCTTTAATGTCCCAAGGGAGCTGTTTTTT
NA,TRBJ1-5,NA,TRBV5-8,CASSLGAALNSNQPQHF,TGTGCCAGCAGCTTGGGGGCAGCCTTAAATAGCAATCAGCCCCAGCATTTT